This is a list of T cell receptor beta chains from one sample in a study of blood T cell repertoires in COVID-19. Clones were read by immunoSEQ multiplex PCR, and TCRdb kept only the in-frame ones, dropping some. The profile shows fewer than 300,000 clones, around 83% of them singletons. Sequencing used peripheral blood. These receptors were taken from a man aged 80 or over with acute or convalescent COVID-19. CDR3s include the opening cysteine and the closing phenylalanine or tryptophan. The order of the fields is clone size, D gene, J gene, V gene, CDR3 protein, CDR3 DNA. D genes are given only for firm matches. Not all rows give a size; the values are once, few, many and, for expanded clones, a class.

abundance: few; d_gene: TRBD1; j_gene: TRBJ1-4; v_gene: TRBV27; CDR3aa: CASSLGTGAKLFF; CDR3nt: TGTGCCAGCAGTTTAGGGACAGGCGCAAAACTGTTTTTT
abundance: few; d_gene: TRBD1; j_gene: TRBJ1-2; v_gene: TRBV6-5; CDR3aa: CASSNGGQYYGYTF; CDR3nt: TGTGCCAGCAGCAACGGGGGACAGTACTATGGCTACACCTTC
abundance: NA; d_gene: NA; j_gene: TRBJ2-7; v_gene: TRBV12-3/TRBV12-4; CDR3aa: CASAAGIYEQYF; CDR3nt: TGTGCCAGCGCGGCGGGAATCTACGAGCAGTACTTC
abundance: NA; d_gene: TRBD1; j_gene: TRBJ2-5; v_gene: TRBV30; CDR3aa: CAWSVGTGPQETQYF; CDR3nt: TGTGCCTGGAGTGTAGGGACAGGCCCGCAAGAGACCCAGTACTTC
abundance: NA; d_gene: NA; j_gene: TRBJ1-5; v_gene: TRBV28; CDR3aa: CASSVTGQLNQPQHF; CDR3nt: TGTGCCAGCAGCGTTACCGGACAGCTCAATCAGCCCCAGCATTTT
abundance: few; d_gene: NA; j_gene: TRBJ2-3; v_gene: TRBV5-6; CDR3aa: CASSRTALGTDTQYF; CDR3nt: TGTGCCAGCAGCAGAACCGCACTGGGCACAGATACGCAGTATTTT
abundance: NA; d_gene: TRBD2; j_gene: TRBJ2-5; v_gene: TRBV28; CDR3aa: CASRPLGTSAKETQYF; CDR3nt: TGTGCCAGCAGGCCCCTAGGGACTAGCGCGAAAGAGACCCAGTACTTC
abundance: NA; d_gene: TRBD2; j_gene: TRBJ2-1; v_gene: TRBV5-4; CDR3aa: CASSIKRLAGDNEQFF; CDR3nt: TGTGCCAGCAGCATTAAAAGACTAGCGGGAGACAATGAGCAGTTCTTC
abundance: few; d_gene: NA; j_gene: TRBJ1-1; v_gene: TRBV5-1; CDR3aa: CASSEGVIGANTEAFF; CDR3nt: TGCGCCAGCTCCGAGGGGGTGATAGGGGCGAACACTGAAGCTTTCTTT
abundance: NA; d_gene: NA; j_gene: TRBJ1-5; v_gene: TRBV19; CDR3aa: CASSIGGSQNQPQHF; CDR3nt: TGTGCCAGTAGTATCGGGGGGTCCCAAAATCAGCCCCAGCATTTT
abundance: NA; d_gene: NA; j_gene: TRBJ1-5; v_gene: TRBV28; CDR3aa: CASSVGHLGNQPQHF; CDR3nt: TGTGCCAGCAGTGTCGGACACCTGGGGAATCAGCCCCAGCATTTT
abundance: NA; d_gene: NA; j_gene: TRBJ1-4; v_gene: TRBV7-9; CDR3aa: CASSLSSSNEKLFF; CDR3nt: TGTGCCAGCAGCTTGTCCAGTTCTAATGAAAAACTGTTTTTT
abundance: NA; d_gene: TRBD1; j_gene: TRBJ1-2; v_gene: TRBV14; CDR3aa: CASSKRQDRGSGGYTF; CDR3nt: TGTGCCAGCAGCAAACGACAGGACAGGGGGTCTGGTGGCTACACCTTC
abundance: NA; d_gene: NA; j_gene: TRBJ2-7; v_gene: TRBV3-1/TRBV3-2; CDR3aa: CASSLGASGSYEQYF; CDR3nt: TGTGCCAGCAGCCTGGGGGCTAGCGGTTCCTACGAGCAGTACTTC
abundance: NA; d_gene: NA; j_gene: TRBJ1-5; v_gene: TRBV30; CDR3aa: CAWSAGHSSNQPQHF; CDR3nt: TGTGCCTGGAGTGCGGGACATTCTAGCAATCAGCCCCAGCATTTT
abundance: NA; d_gene: NA; j_gene: TRBJ1-6; v_gene: TRBV5-1; CDR3aa: CASSFREPNSPLHF; CDR3nt: TGCGCCAGCAGCTTCCGGGAACCTAATTCACCCCTCCACTTT
abundance: NA; d_gene: NA; j_gene: TRBJ2-1; v_gene: TRBV5-4; CDR3aa: CASSSPTKVGNEQFF; CDR3nt: TGTGCCAGCAGCTCCCCGACTAAGGTTGGCAATGAGCAGTTCTTC
abundance: NA; d_gene: TRBD1; j_gene: TRBJ1-3; v_gene: TRBV3-1/TRBV3-2; CDR3aa: CASSLPGQGATGNTIYF; CDR3nt: TGTGCCAGCAGCCTCCCAGGACAGGGGGCAACAGGAAACACCATATATTTT
abundance: NA; d_gene: NA; j_gene: TRBJ2-7; v_gene: TRBV3-1/TRBV3-2; CDR3aa: CASSQGSIPYEQYF; CDR3nt: TGTGCCAGCAGCCAAGGCAGTATACCCTACGAGCAGTACTTC
abundance: NA; d_gene: NA; j_gene: TRBJ2-2; v_gene: TRBV27; CDR3aa: CASSLARAKNTGELFF; CDR3nt: TGTGCCAGCAGCTTAGCGCGGGCCAAGAACACCGGGGAGCTGTTTTTT
abundance: NA; d_gene: TRBD1; j_gene: TRBJ2-7; v_gene: TRBV18; CDR3aa: CASRGQGHYEQYF; CDR3nt: TGTGCCAGCCGGGGACAGGGACACTACGAGCAGTACTTC
abundance: NA; d_gene: NA; j_gene: TRBJ2-7; v_gene: TRBV6-4; CDR3aa: CASSDFQGTEQYF; CDR3nt: TGTGCCAGCAGTGACTTTCAGGGTACCGAGCAGTACTTC
abundance: NA; d_gene: NA; j_gene: TRBJ2-1; v_gene: TRBV20-1; CDR3aa: CSARSFDEQFF; CDR3nt: TGCAGTGCTAGGAGTTTCGATGAGCAGTTCTTC
abundance: NA; d_gene: TRBD2; j_gene: TRBJ2-3; v_gene: TRBV19; CDR3aa: CASSTKIGGAFPDTQYF; CDR3nt: TGTGCCAGTAGTACCAAAATCGGGGGGGCCTTCCCAGATACGCAGTATTTT
abundance: NA; d_gene: TRBD1; j_gene: TRBJ1-1; v_gene: TRBV5-1; CDR3aa: CASSGQGLTEAFF; CDR3nt: TGCGCCAGCAGCGGACAGGGGCTCACTGAAGCTTTCTTT
abundance: NA; d_gene: TRBD1; j_gene: TRBJ1-6; v_gene: TRBV6-5; CDR3aa: CASSIQGINSPLHF; CDR3nt: TGTGCCAGCAGCATACAGGGGATCAATTCACCCCTCCACTTT
abundance: NA; d_gene: NA; j_gene: TRBJ2-3; v_gene: TRBV5-1; CDR3aa: CASSWEGTNTQYF; CDR3nt: TGCGCCAGCAGTTGGGAGGGGACAAATACGCAGTATTTT
abundance: NA; d_gene: NA; j_gene: TRBJ1-4; v_gene: TRBV19; CDR3aa: CASSPWTVHTTNEKLFF; CDR3nt: TGTGCCAGTAGTCCGTGGACAGTTCATACAACTAATGAAAAACTGTTTTTT
abundance: NA; d_gene: NA; j_gene: TRBJ2-2; v_gene: TRBV15; CDR3aa: CATSRGRGVNTGELFF; CDR3nt: TGTGCCACCAGCAGAGGCAGGGGCGTAAACACCGGGGAGCTGTTTTTT
abundance: NA; d_gene: TRBD1; j_gene: TRBJ2-7; v_gene: TRBV2; CDR3aa: CASSGTVVSYEQYF; CDR3nt: TGTGCCAGCAGCGGGACAGTGGTCTCCTACGAGCAGTACTTC
abundance: NA; d_gene: TRBD2; j_gene: TRBJ2-3; v_gene: TRBV24-1; CDR3aa: CATSDSLAATDTQYF; CDR3nt: TGTGCCACCAGTGATTCACTAGCGGCCACAGATACGCAGTATTTT
abundance: few; d_gene: NA; j_gene: TRBJ1-1; v_gene: TRBV19; CDR3aa: CASAAGGRWDTEAFF; CDR3nt: TGTGCCTCGGCAGCGGGGGGGAGGTGGGACACTGAAGCTTTCTTT
abundance: NA; d_gene: TRBD1; j_gene: TRBJ2-5; v_gene: TRBV12-3/TRBV12-4; CDR3aa: CASSLGQKETQYF; CDR3nt: TGTGCCAGCAGCCTGGGACAGAAAGAGACCCAGTACTTC
abundance: few; d_gene: NA; j_gene: TRBJ2-5; v_gene: TRBV6-1; CDR3aa: CASSEIWGQYQETQYF; CDR3nt: TGTGCCAGCAGTGAAATCTGGGGCCAGTACCAAGAGACCCAGTACTTC
abundance: NA; d_gene: TRBD2; j_gene: TRBJ2-2; v_gene: TRBV6-4; CDR3aa: CASSPGLATTGELFF; CDR3nt: TGTGCCAGCAGCCCGGGACTAGCGACCACCGGGGAGCTGTTTTTT
abundance: few; d_gene: TRBD1; j_gene: TRBJ2-5; v_gene: TRBV4-1; CDR3aa: CASSQAGDRRETQYF; CDR3nt: TGCGCCAGCAGCCAAGCCGGGGACAGGCGGGAGACCCAGTACTTC
abundance: NA; d_gene: NA; j_gene: TRBJ2-7; v_gene: TRBV24-1; CDR3aa: CATQGTNYEQYF; CDR3nt: TGTGCCACTCAGGGAACTAACTACGAGCAGTACTTC
abundance: NA; d_gene: TRBD1; j_gene: TRBJ1-2; v_gene: TRBV28; CDR3aa: CASSPGDRGQANYGYTF; CDR3nt: TGTGCCAGCAGTCCAGGGGACAGGGGCCAAGCTAACTATGGCTACACCTTC
abundance: NA; d_gene: NA; j_gene: TRBJ2-3; v_gene: TRBV7-8; CDR3aa: CASGSRTRVLTDTQYF; CDR3nt: TGTGCCAGCGGATCCCGCACACGGGTCCTCACAGATACGCAGTATTTT
abundance: few; d_gene: NA; j_gene: TRBJ2-2; v_gene: TRBV3-1/TRBV3-2; CDR3aa: CASSQVGLGELFF; CDR3nt: TGTGCCAGCAGCCAAGTCGGTCTAGGGGAGCTGTTTTTT